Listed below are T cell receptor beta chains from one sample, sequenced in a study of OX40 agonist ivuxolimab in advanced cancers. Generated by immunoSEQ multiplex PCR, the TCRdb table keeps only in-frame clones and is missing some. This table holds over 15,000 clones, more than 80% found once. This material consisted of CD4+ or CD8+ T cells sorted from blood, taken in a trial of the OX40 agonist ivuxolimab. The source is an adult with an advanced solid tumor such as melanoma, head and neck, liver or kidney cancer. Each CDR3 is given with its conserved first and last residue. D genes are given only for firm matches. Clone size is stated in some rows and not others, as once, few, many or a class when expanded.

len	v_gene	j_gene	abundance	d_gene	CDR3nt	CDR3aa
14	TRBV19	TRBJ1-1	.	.	TGTGCCAGTAAAGAGGGCATCGCGAACACTGAAGCTTTCTTT	CASKEGIANTEAFF
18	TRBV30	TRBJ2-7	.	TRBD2	TGTGCCTGGAGTGTACGAGTCGGGAGGATTTGGGACGCCTACGAGCAGTACTTC	CAWSVRVGRIWDAYEQYF
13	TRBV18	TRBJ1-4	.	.	TGTGCCAGCTCACCAGGGATGAATGAAAAACTGTTTTTT	CASSPGMNEKLFF
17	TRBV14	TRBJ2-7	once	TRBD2	TGTGCCAGCAGCCAGGCTCCCTGGGAAGCGGGGGCCTACGAGCAGTACTTC	CASSQAPWEAGAYEQYF
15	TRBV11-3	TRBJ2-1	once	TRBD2	TGTGCCAGCAGCTTGGGCGGGACTAACTACAATGAGCAGTTCTTC	CASSLGGTNYNEQFF
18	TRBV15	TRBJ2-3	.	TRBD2	TGTGCCACCAGCGGATATGGGACTAGCGGGCGTACTTTCCTCACGCAGTATTTT	CATSGYGTSGRTFLTQYF
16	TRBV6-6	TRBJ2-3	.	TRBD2	TGTGCCAGCAGTTACCTGACAGCGGGGAGTTCAGATACGCAGTATTTT	CASSYLTAGSSDTQYF
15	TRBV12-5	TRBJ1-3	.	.	TGTGCTAGTGGTTTGATCCCGACGGCCGGAAACACCATATATTTT	CASGLIPTAGNTIYF
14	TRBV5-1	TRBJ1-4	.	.	TGCGCCAGCAGCTTGGGACGGTATAATGAAAAACTGTTTTTT	CASSLGRYNEKLFF
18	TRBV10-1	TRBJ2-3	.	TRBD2	TGCGCCAGCAGCGGGTGGCTAGCGGAAGACACTAGCACAGATACGCAGTATTTT	CASSGWLAEDTSTDTQYF